The TCR beta chain described here comes from a study of cytomegalovirus exposure and HLA in healthy donors. Germline assignment: CDR1 SGDLS and CDR2 YYNGEE. V was trimmed by 3 bases and J by 6 bases, leaving 15 bases between them. There are 15 residues in the CDR3. The PCR had 60 Vbeta and 13 Jbeta primers. Repertoires were generated with immunoSEQ multiplex PCR, while TCRdb's copy carries only in-frame clones and drops some. The sample lists approximately 77,000 clones, approximately 70% occurring once. The sample comprised PBMCs. The sequence was collected from a man aged 55-75 years in good health and CMV-seropositive. The chain recombines TRBV9 with TRBJ1-4, with a possible D match to TRBD1 (5 bases). DNA of the CDR3: TGTGCCAGCAGCGCCGCGAGACTAGGGGATGAAAAACTGTTTTTT. Its protein is CASSAARLGDEKLFF.